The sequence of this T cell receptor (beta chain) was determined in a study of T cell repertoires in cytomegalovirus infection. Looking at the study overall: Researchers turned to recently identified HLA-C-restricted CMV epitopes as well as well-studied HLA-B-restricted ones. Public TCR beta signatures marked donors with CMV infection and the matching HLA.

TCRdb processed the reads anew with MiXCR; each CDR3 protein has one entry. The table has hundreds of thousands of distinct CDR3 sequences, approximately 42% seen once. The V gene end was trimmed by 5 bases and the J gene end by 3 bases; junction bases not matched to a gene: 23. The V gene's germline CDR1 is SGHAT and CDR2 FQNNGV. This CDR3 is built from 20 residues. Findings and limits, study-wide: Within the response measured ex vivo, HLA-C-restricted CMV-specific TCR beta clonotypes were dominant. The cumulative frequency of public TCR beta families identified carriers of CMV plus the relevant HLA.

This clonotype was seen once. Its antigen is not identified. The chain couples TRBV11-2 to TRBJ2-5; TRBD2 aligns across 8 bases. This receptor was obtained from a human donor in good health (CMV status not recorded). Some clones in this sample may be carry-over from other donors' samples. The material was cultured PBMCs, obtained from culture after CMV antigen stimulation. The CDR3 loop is CASSPPLGGASPRGEETQYF. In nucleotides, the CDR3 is TGTGCCAGCAGCCCCCCGCTCGGGGGGGCCTCGCCTCGGGGAGAAGAGACCCAGTACTTC.